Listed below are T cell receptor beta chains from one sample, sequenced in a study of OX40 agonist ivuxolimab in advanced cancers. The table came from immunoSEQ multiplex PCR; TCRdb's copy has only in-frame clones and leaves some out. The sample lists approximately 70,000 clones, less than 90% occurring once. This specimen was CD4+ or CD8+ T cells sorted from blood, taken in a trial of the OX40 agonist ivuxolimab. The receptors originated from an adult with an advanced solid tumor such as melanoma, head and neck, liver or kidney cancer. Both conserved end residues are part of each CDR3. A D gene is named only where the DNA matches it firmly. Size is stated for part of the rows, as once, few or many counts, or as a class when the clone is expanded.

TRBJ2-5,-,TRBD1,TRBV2,TGTGCCAGCAGGTCCCGGGACAGCGAAGAGACCCAGTACTTC,CASRSRDSEETQYF
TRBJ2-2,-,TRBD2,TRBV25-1,TGTGCCAGCAGTGCGAGCGGGAGGGCCGGGGAGCTGTTTTTT,CASSASGRAGELFF
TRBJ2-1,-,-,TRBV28,TGTGCCAGCAGTCCCAAGGTTGAGCAGTTCTTC,CASSPKVEQFF
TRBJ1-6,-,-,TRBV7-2,TGTGCCAGCAGCTTAATAATAGGGTGGGCGCCGGCCCATAATTCACCCCTCCACTTT,CASSLIIGWAPAHNSPLHF
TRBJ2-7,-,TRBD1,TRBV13,TGTGCCAGCAGCTTATGGGACAGGTTTGGGAGCTCCTACGAGCAGTACTTC,CASSLWDRFGSSYEQYF
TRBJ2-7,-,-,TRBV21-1,TGTGCCAGCAGCAAAGAGGTTCGGACAGGACACTACGAGCAGTACTTC,CASSKEVRTGHYEQYF
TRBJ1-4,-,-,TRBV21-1,TGTGCCAGCAGTCCCAGGGTTAGGCCTAATGAAAAACTGTTTTTT,CASSPRVRPNEKLFF
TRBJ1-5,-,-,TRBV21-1,TGTGCCAGCGGACCGGGAGCGGATAGGAAACGGGGCAATCAGCCCCAGCATTTT,CASGPGADRKRGNQPQHF
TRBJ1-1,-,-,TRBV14,TGTGCCAGCAGCCAAGTTAGGGGCCTGAACACTGAAGCTTTCTTT,CASSQVRGLNTEAFF
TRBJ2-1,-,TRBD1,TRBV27,TGTGCCAGCAGCCAGGGGGCGGGTGAGCAGTTCTTC,CASSQGAGEQFF
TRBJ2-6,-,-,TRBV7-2,TGTGCCAGCAGCCTTCTCAACAGGGCCGGGGCCAACGTCCTGACTTTC,CASSLLNRAGANVLTF
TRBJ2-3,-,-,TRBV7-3,TGTGCCAGCAGCTTCGCAGAGGGAGATACGCAGTATTTT,CASSFAEGDTQYF
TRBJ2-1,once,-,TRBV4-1,TGCGCCAGCAGCCAAGAAGGGGCGGCCAGTGGCTACAATGAGCAGTTCTTC,CASSQEGAASGYNEQFF
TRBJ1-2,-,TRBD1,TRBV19,TGTGCCACCGTCACAGGGGATTATGGCTACACCTTC,CATVTGDYGYTF
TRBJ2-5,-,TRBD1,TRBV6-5,TGTGCCAGCAAGGGGACAGGGACAGGCCAAGAGACCCAGTACTTC,CASKGTGTGQETQYF
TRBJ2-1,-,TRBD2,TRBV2,TGTGCCAGCAGTCTCCAAGCGGGGGGGATTAATGAGCAGTTCTTC,CASSLQAGGINEQFF
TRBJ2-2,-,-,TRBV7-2,TGTGCCAGCAGCCCAAGGGGAATCGCGAACACCGGGGAGCTGTTTTTT,CASSPRGIANTGELFF
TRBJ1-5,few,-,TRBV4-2,TGTGCCAGCAGCCAAGATGCGGGGCCCCAGCATTTT,CASSQDAGPQHF
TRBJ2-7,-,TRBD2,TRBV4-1,TGCGCCAGCAGCCAATACGGCGGGGGGGCGTTCGAGCAGTACTTC,CASSQYGGGAFEQYF
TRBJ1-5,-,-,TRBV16,TGTGCCAGCAGCCAATCTCAGCAGGCTAATCAGCCCCAGCATTTT,CASSQSQQANQPQHF
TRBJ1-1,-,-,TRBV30,TGTGCCTGGAGTGGATCGTATTTCACTGAAGCTTTCTTT,CAWSGSYFTEAFF
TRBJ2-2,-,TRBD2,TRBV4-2,TGTGCCAGCAGCGAAGCCGGGCTAGCGGGGAACACCGGGGAGCTGTTTTTT,CASSEAGLAGNTGELFF
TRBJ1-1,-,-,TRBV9,TGTGCCAGCAGCGAGGGGCCTACCACTGAAGCTTTCTTT,CASSEGPTTEAFF
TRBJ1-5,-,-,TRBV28,TGTGCCAGCAGTGGGCCCCGAAATCAGCCCCAGCATTTT,CASSGPRNQPQHF
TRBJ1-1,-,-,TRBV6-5,TGTGCCAGCAGTCCGACACGCTTGAACACTGAAGCTTTCTTT,CASSPTRLNTEAFF
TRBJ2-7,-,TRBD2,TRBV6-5,TGTGCCAGCAGTTATCTAGCGGGAGGCGTCTACGAGCAGTACTTC,CASSYLAGGVYEQYF
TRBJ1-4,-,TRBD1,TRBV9,TGTGCCAGCAGCGTCGACGGACAGGGAAAACTGTTTTTT,CASSVDGQGKLFF
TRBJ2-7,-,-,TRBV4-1,TGCGCCAGCAGCCAAGGGGGATTGGGCTACGAGCAGTACTTC,CASSQGGLGYEQYF
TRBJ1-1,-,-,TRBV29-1,TGCAGCGTAGGGTGGGGGAACACTGAAGCTTTCTTT,CSVGWGNTEAFF
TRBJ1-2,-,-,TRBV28,TGTGCCAGCAGTTTAGGGGTCGGGGTCTATGGCTACACCTTC,CASSLGVGVYGYTF
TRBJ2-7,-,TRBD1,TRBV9,TGTGCCAGCAGCCCGACAGGGTCCGTGTACGAGCAGTACTTC,CASSPTGSVYEQYF
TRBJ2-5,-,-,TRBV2,TGTGCCAGCAGTGAAGCGCTTGGGGGATTCAAGGAGACCCAGTACTTC,CASSEALGGFKETQYF
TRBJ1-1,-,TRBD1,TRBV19,TGTGCCAGTAGTGTGGGACAGGGGGCAGAGGCTGAAGCTTTCTTT,CASSVGQGAEAEAFF
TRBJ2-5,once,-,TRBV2,TGTGCCAGCAGTTTTAGCGAAGAGACCCAGTACTTC,CASSFSEETQYF
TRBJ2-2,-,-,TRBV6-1,TGTGCCAGCATAACGGGCACGGGCGGGGAGCTGTTTTTT,CASITGTGGELFF
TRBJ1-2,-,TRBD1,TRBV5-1,TGCGCCAGCAGCCCGACAGGGGAGGACTATGGCTACACCTTC,CASSPTGEDYGYTF
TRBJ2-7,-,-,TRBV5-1,TGCGCCAGCAGCTTGTCGCGCGACGAGCAGTACTTC,CASSLSRDEQYF
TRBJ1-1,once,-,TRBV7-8,TGTGCCAGCAGCTTAAGTTACACAGCCACTGAAGCTTTCTTT,CASSLSYTATEAFF
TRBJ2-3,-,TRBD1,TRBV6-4,TGTGCCAGCAGGACAGGGGCAGAAGATACGCAGTATTTT,CASRTGAEDTQYF
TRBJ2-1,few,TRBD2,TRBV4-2,TGTGCCAGCAGCTTAGCGCGGGGGGGCTCCTACAATGAGCAGTTCTTC,CASSLARGGSYNEQFF
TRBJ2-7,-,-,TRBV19,TGTGCCAGTAGTAATACAGCCTCCGCTGGGCAGTACTTC,CASSNTASAGQYF
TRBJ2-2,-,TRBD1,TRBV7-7,TGTGCTACCCAACAGGGGGCGGACACCGGGGAGCTGTTTTTT,CATQQGADTGELFF
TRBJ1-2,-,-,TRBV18,TGTGCCAGCTCACCGGTATTTGGGGAGACCTATGGCTACACCTTC,CASSPVFGETYGYTF
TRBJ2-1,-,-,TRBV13,TGTGCCAGCAGCTTAGTTCGGGGTTACAATGAGCAGTTCTTC,CASSLVRGYNEQFF
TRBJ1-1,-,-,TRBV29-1,TGCAGCGTCGACAAATCGGGGCAGCGGACTGAAGCTTTCTTT,CSVDKSGQRTEAFF
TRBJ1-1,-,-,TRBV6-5,TGTGCCAGCAGTTCCCGGACGGGGAACACTGAAGCTTTCTTT,CASSSRTGNTEAFF
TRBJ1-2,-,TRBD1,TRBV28,TGTGCCAGCAAACAACAGGGGCTTTTCTATGGCTACACCTTC,CASKQQGLFYGYTF
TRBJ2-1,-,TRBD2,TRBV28,TGTGCCAGCAACCCGTCAAGCGGGGGGCCCTCCTACAATGAGCAGTTCTTC,CASNPSSGGPSYNEQFF
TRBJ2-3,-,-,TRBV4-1,TGCGCCAGCAGCCAAGAATCAGGGGTTAGCACAGATACGCAGTATTTT,CASSQESGVSTDTQYF
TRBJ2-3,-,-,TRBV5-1,TGCGCCAGCAGCTTGGGGAATGCGGAGCGCACAGATACGCAGTATTTT,CASSLGNAERTDTQYF
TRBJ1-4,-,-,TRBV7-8,TGTGCCAGCAGCCCCGTAACAGGGTCGGGGGAAAAACTGTTTTTT,CASSPVTGSGEKLFF
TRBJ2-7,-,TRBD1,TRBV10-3,TGTGCCATCAGTGAGCCGGGACAGGGGATTTACGAGCAGTACTTC,CAISEPGQGIYEQYF
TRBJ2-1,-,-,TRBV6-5,TGTGCCAGCAATTTAAAGGGACCCCACAATGAGCAGTTCTTC,CASNLKGPHNEQFF
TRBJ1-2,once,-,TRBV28,TGTGCCAGCAGTTCCGGGGACACTTATGGCTACACCTTC,CASSSGDTYGYTF